This T cell receptor (beta chain) was obtained from a study of blood T cell repertoires in COVID-19. Overall study context: COVID-19 samples, acute and convalescent, were from the United States, Italy and Spain. From T cells, B-cell-depleted T cells, or PBMCs came the material, which was cDNA or gDNA.

Using immunoSEQ multiplex PCR, the repertoire was profiled, and TCRdb retains in-frame clones only, with some absent. Of 250,000 or so clones listed, over 80% are singletons. The V end was cut by 5 bases, the J end by 1 base, with 14 bases between. The CDR3 length is 15 residues. From germline, CDR1 is MNHEY and CDR2 SMNVEV (reference sequence). Participants' own reports of clinical history determined their cohort assignment. Those designated as exposed participants met a COVID-19 case within 2 weeks before study entry. The V gene is TRBV27, the J gene TRBJ1-2; no clear D. The TCR sequence derives from a woman aged 35 to 49 who had been exposed to COVID-19. Sequencing used PBMCs or T cells enriched from blood (not recorded which). CDR3 region: CASSPTPLGNYGYTF. CDR3 DNA: TGTGCCAGCAGTCCCACCCCCCTCGGTAACTATGGCTACACCTTC.